The 22 T cell receptor beta chains given below trace back to one sample, sequenced in a study of T cell responses to AZD1222 COVID-19 vaccine (dated by TCRdb to the early 2020s). Read against the paper, the sample's time point label means: about 28 days (+/-7) after the second vaccine dose. Library construction relied on the immunoSEQ multiplex PCR assay. TCRdb mirrors the immuneACCESS table, restricted to in-frame sequences. Some clones are absent from its copies; in checked studies, under half trace to an unresolved V gene, and the reason for the others is unknown. This sample has fewer than 110,000 clones in its table, and around 92% of those were observed once. 8% to 9.5% of the sample lies in the top ten. The source was peripheral blood, collected 28 days after the second AZD1222 dose. The receptors derive from an adult who received the AZD1222 COVID-19 vaccine.

The V and J genes are TRBV13 and TRBJ1-1; D unresolved. Germline lookup yields CDR1 PRHDT and CDR2 FYEKMQ (reference sequence). V lost 0 bases and J lost 11, with 10 bases in between. The CDR3 runs to 12 residues. The CDR3 nucleotides read TGTGCCAGCAGCTTAGGCAATGAATTGGCTTTCTTT. Its translation: CASSLGNELAFF.

This clone was found a few times. J is TRBJ1-4 and V is TRBV27; weak D call: TRBD1 (5 bases). There are 13 residues in the CDR3. Trimming took off 5 bases at V and 4 bases at J, with 8 bases between the two ends. Germline CDR1 reads MNHEY; CDR2 reads SMNVEV (reference sequence). DNA for the CDR3: TGTGCCAGCAGTCCCGACAGTAATGAAAAACTGTTTTTT. It translates to CASSPDSNEKLFF.

V gene TRBV19 combines with J gene TRBJ1-2; D unclear. The V gene lost 3 bases and the J gene lost 4 bases, with 12 bases spanning the gap. Germline loops: CDR1 LNHDA, CDR2 SQIVND (reference sequence). This CDR3 is 14 amino acids long. The CDR3 region has the DNA TGTGCCAGTAGTATCAAGGGTTTGGGCTATGGCTACACCTTC. It translates to CASSIKGLGYGYTF.

The gene calls are TRBV6-5 and TRBJ1-5; D possibly corresponds to TRBD1 (6 bases). Germline V gene lookup returns CDR1 MNHEY and CDR2 SVGAGI. CDR3 length equals 14 residues. The V gene lost 5 bases and the J gene lost 6 bases, with 14 bases spanning the gap. CDR3 region: CASSRQRGGQPQHF. The CDR3 DNA reads TGTGCCAGCAGTCGTCAGAGGGGGGGTCAGCCCCAGCATTTT.

The gene calls are TRBV28 and TRBJ1-1, with D unclear. Germline V gene sequence: CDR1 MDHEN, CDR2 SYDVKM. The CDR3 is 13 residues long. The V end lost 3 bases, the J end lost 1 base, and 6 bases lay between the germline ends. The CDR3 sequence: CASSLGQNTEAFF. The CDR3 nucleotides read TGTGCCAGCAGTTTGGGCCAGAACACTGAAGCTTTCTTT. Full variable domain (outside the CDR3, taken from reference TRBV28 and TRBJ1-1): DVKVTQSSRYLVKRTGEKVFLECVQDMDHENMFWYRQDPGLGLRLIYFSYDVKMKEKGDIPEGYSVSREKKERFSLILESASTNQTSMYLCASSLGQNTEAFFGQGTRLTVV.

This sequence joins TRBV3-1 (or the pseudogene TRBV3-2) and TRBJ1-2; no clear D. This CDR3 contains 15 residues. The V end was cut by 4 bases, the J end by 8 bases, with 20 bases between. The germline gives CDR1 LGHDT, CDR2 YNNKEL (reference sequence). The CDR3 nucleotides read TGTGCCAGCAGCCCCCGACCTGACGGGTGGTGGGGCTACACCTTC. Amino acid sequence: CASSPRPDGWWGYTF.

The V and J genes are TRBV4-1 and TRBJ1-4; the D gene is possibly TRBD1 (6 bases). The CDR3 is made up of 17 amino acids. Trimming pared 2 bases from V and 6 bases from J, leaving 19 bases between. CDR1 is MGHRA, CDR2 YSYEKL, per germline. CDR3 coding DNA: TGCGCCAGCAGCCAACTCCTAAATAGGGGGTCTGATGAAAAACTGTTTTTT. The encoded protein is CASSQLLNRGSDEKLFF.

J is TRBJ1-2 and V is TRBV19; D perhaps matches TRBD1 (6 bases). Germline CDR1 and CDR2: LNHDA and SQIVND (reference sequence). CDR3 length equals 15 residues. V was pared by 1 base and J by 0 bases, with 9 bases between. Here the CDR3 reads CASSIGQGPNYGYTF. DNA for the CDR3: TGTGCCAGTAGTATAGGGCAGGGGCCTAACTATGGCTACACCTTC.

This chain links TRBV6-6 with TRBJ1-2; no clear D. CDR1 and CDR2 (germline): MNHNY, SVGAGI (reference sequence). V gave up 5 bases and J gave up 6 bases, with 13 bases separating them. This CDR3 has 13 amino acids. Here the CDR3 reads CASSVDGVNGYTF. DNA of the CDR3: TGTGCCAGCAGTGTCGACGGGGTGAATGGCTACACCTTC.

The chain is built from TRBV18 and TRBJ1-2; D is unclear. CDR3 size: 12 residues. Germline assignment: CDR1 KGHSH and CDR2 LQKENI. Trimming pared 3 bases from V and 5 bases from J, leaving 7 bases between. CDR3 sequence reads: CASSPESYGYTF. The DNA for the CDR3 is TGTGCCAGCTCACCGGAGAGTTATGGCTACACCTTC. The whole variable domain, filled in from reference TRBV18 and TRBJ1-2, reads NAGVMQNPRHLVRRRGQEARLRCSPMKGHSHVYWYRQLPEEGLKFMVYLQKENIIDESGMPKERFSAEFPKEGPSILRIQQVVRGDSAAYFCASSPESYGYTFGSGTRLTVV.

This clone appeared once. The rearrangement links TRBV25-1 to TRBJ2-5; D perhaps matches TRBD1 (6 bases). Trimming pared 4 bases from V and 1 base from J, leaving 13 bases between. CDR3 size: 15 residues. Germline V gives CDR1 MGHDK, CDR2 SYGVNS. The CDR3 bases are TGTGCCAGCAGTGGAGGGGGTACAGCCCAAGAGACCCAGTACTTC. Protein sequence: CASSGGGTAQETQYF.

This chain joins TRBV7-9 and TRBJ2-1; possibly TRBD1 for D (6 bases). This CDR3 has 14 residues. Germline V gene sequence: CDR1 SEHNR, CDR2 FQNEAQ (reference sequence). With 1 base removed from V and 9 bases from J, the gap between germline ends came to 13 bases. CDR3 in DNA: TGTGCCAGCAGCTTAGGGCCAGGGGCCGGTGAGCAGTTCTTC. Residues: CASSLGPGAGEQFF.

This clone was observed once. The rearrangement joins TRBV5-8 to TRBJ1-3, with D unclear. This CDR3 is built from 12 residues. The germline gives CDR1 SGHTS, CDR2 YDEGEE. V lost 5 bases, J lost 4 bases, and 7 bases lay in between. CDR3 sequence (DNA): TGTGCCAGCAGAGGAACAGGAAACACCATATATTTT. Translation: CASRGTGNTIYF.

This rearrangement joins TRBV2 to TRBJ1-1, with no clear D. Germline-derived CDR1 and CDR2 are SNHLY and FYNNEI. Trimming removed 6 bases from V and 0 bases from J, with 5 bases in between. The CDR3 is 12 residues long. In DNA form, the CDR3 reads TGTGCCAGCAGAAGGGTGAACACTGAAGCTTTCTTT. Amino acids: CASRRVNTEAFF.

The gene calls are TRBV12-3 or TRBV12-4 and TRBJ1-1; D is unclear. The CDR3 totals 13 residues. V gave up 2 bases and J gave up 2 bases, with 6 bases separating them. CDR3 sequence (DNA): TGTGCCAGCAGTTTAAACCGCAACACTGAAGCTTTCTTT. As protein: CASSLNRNTEAFF.

The chain is built from TRBV3-1 (or the pseudogene TRBV3-2) and TRBJ2-5; weak D call: TRBD2 (6 bases). The CDR3 covers 15 residues. Germline-derived CDR1 and CDR2 are LGHDT and YNNKEL (reference sequence). V lost 6 bases to trimming and J lost 4 bases, with 18 bases between them. CDR3 sequence reads: CASRAAVGGGETQYF. CDR3 nucleotide sequence: TGTGCCAGCAGGGCAGCGGTTGGGGGAGGAGAGACCCAGTACTTC.

The rearrangement links TRBV7-8 to TRBJ2-1; the D is unclear. The CDR3 has 13 amino acids. V was shortened by 0 bases and J by 8 bases, with 8 bases between the two germline ends. CDR1 is SGHVS and CDR2 is FQNEAQ in the germline V gene. CDR3 in DNA: TGTGCCAGCAGCTTAGCGGGTGCATATGAGCAGTTCTTC. As protein: CASSLAGAYEQFF.

The J gene is TRBJ2-7, the V gene TRBV4-3; weak D call: TRBD1 (5 bases). This CDR3 is built from 14 residues. Trimming pared 4 bases from V and 5 bases from J, leaving 15 bases between. The germline V gene encodes CDR1 LGHNA and CDR2 YSLEER. The CDR3 DNA sequence: TGCGCCAGCAGCCCTTCAGCAGGGTTCGACGAGCAGTACTTC. It yields the protein CASSPSAGFDEQYF.

The V call is TRBV6-1, the J call TRBJ1-4, with D hard to call. Germline-derived CDR1 and CDR2 are MNHNS and SASEGT. V dropped 2 bases and J dropped 0 bases, with 10 bases sitting between them. The CDR3 loop spans 16 amino acids. In nucleotides, the CDR3 is TGTGCCAGCAGTGAAAACTTTCCCGCAACTAATGAAAAACTGTTTTTT. It yields the protein CASSENFPATNEKLFF.

The CDR3 loop reads CASSSPESNQPQHF. The DNA of the CDR3 is TGTGCCAGCAGCAGCCCGGAGAGCAATCAGCCCCAGCATTTT. The genes are TRBV3-1 (or the pseudogene TRBV3-2) and TRBJ1-5; D not resolved. CDR1 is LGHDT and CDR2 is YNNKEL in the germline V gene (reference sequence). The CDR3 has 14 amino acids. Trimming took 5 bases from V and 1 from J, leaving 9 bases between them.

The chain employs TRBV10-3 and TRBJ1-4; TRBD1 aligns across 10 bases. Germline assignment: CDR1 ENHRY and CDR2 SYGVKD. This CDR3 spans 17 amino acids. Trimming at V came to 3 bases and at J to 8 bases, leaving 12 bases not matched to a gene. The CDR3 DNA reads TGTGCCATCAGTGACTATCGTCCGGGACAGGGGAACGAAAAACTGTTTTTT. This encodes CAISDYRPGQGNEKLFF.

The chain joins TRBV2 to TRBJ1-5; 7 bases agree with TRBD1. Germline CDR1 and CDR2: SNHLY and FYNNEI. CDR3 length: 14 amino acids. The V segment lost 7 bases and the J segment 6 bases; nucleotides outside the gene matches: 9. The CDR3 bases are TGTGCCAGCACCATAGACAGGGTGGGTCAGCCCCAGCATTTT. Amino acid sequence: CASTIDRVGQPQHF.